These 15 T cell receptor beta chains share one sample of origin, sequenced in a study of molecular identifiers for immune sequencing clone quantification. TCRdb itself ran the PCR reads through MiXCR, one entry per CDR3 protein. The data hold some 590,000 distinct CDR3 sequences, with around 25% observed a single time. Source material: naive CD8+ T cells from blood, with Jurkat cell RNA spiked in. The sample's subset: FACS-sorted CD8+CD4-CCR7+CD45RA+ naive T cells. Receptor source: a human donor in good health. Some libraries in this study had Jurkat cell RNA spiked in.

This clonotype occurred many times. The J gene is TRBJ1-1, the V gene TRBV11-2, with 9 bases matching TRBD1. The CDR3 length is 13 residues. Trimming cost V 5 bases and J 7 bases; bases outside gene matches: 5. Per germline, CDR1 SGHAT and CDR2 FQNNGV. CDR3 residues: CASSRDRGGEAFF. DNA for the CDR3: TGTGCCAGCAGCAGAGACAGGGGGGGTGAAGCTTTCTTT.

This clonotype appeared a few times. The gene calls are TRBV7-9 and TRBJ2-7; D not certain. CDR3 length: 16 amino acids. The germline CDR1 and CDR2 sequences are SEHNR and FQNEAQ (reference sequence). The V gene lost 1 base and the J gene lost 0 bases, with 13 bases spanning the gap. CDR3 loop: CASSLVPGPISYEQYF. CDR3 nucleotide sequence: TGTGCCAGCAGCTTAGTCCCAGGCCCTATCTCCTACGAGCAGTACTTC.

Comment on this clonotype: A much larger clone sits a single nucleotide away, making a read error possible. The genes are TRBV28 and TRBJ2-5, with 7 bases fitting TRBD2. The V segment lost 5 bases and the J segment 9 bases; nucleotides outside the gene matches: 3. From germline, CDR1 is MDHEN and CDR2 SYDVKM. CDR3 length equals 11 residues. CDR3 protein: CASSRGEPQYF. The CDR3, as DNA: TGTGCCAGCAGTCGGGGGGAGCCCCAGTACTTC.

This clonotype showed up just a few times. The V and J genes are TRBV4-1 and TRBJ2-7; 12 bases match TRBD2. CDR3 length equals 16 residues. The V gene's germline CDR1 is MGHRA and CDR2 YSYEKL. The V gene end was trimmed by 1 base and the J gene end by 6 bases; junction bases not matched to a gene: 7. The CDR3 sequence is CASSQVGLAGGLEQYF. Here the CDR3 DNA reads TGCGCCAGCAGCCAAGTGGGCCTAGCGGGGGGGCTCGAGCAGTACTTC.

This chain connects TRBV11-2 to TRBJ2-7, with 8 bases that match TRBD2. The junction had 13 bases not matched to a gene; V was cut back by 4 bases and J by 5 bases. Germline CDR1 reads SGHAT; CDR2 reads FQNNGV. The CDR3 is made up of 16 amino acids. This CDR3 is CASSYQSGGVWNEQYF. CDR3 DNA sequence: TGTGCCAGCAGCTACCAAAGCGGGGGAGTCTGGAACGAGCAGTACTTC.

Ten or more counts support this clonotype. The chain joins TRBV27 to TRBJ2-7; 15 bases agree with TRBD2. Germline V CDR1 and CDR2: MNHEY, SMNVEV (reference sequence). Trimming at V came to 6 bases and at J to 6 bases, leaving 6 bases not matched to a gene. There are 15 residues in the CDR3. The DNA of the CDR3 is TGTGCCAGCAGCACCCCGGGACTAGCGGGAGGCGAGCAGTACTTC. This encodes CASSTPGLAGGEQYF.

As for this clonotype: A much larger clone differs from this one at a single base, so this may be a read error. This rearrangement joins TRBV20-1 to TRBJ1-1; D not resolved. Germline V gene sequence: CDR1 DFQATT, CDR2 SNEGSKA (reference sequence). Between the trimmed V and J ends, which lost 5 bases and 0 bases, there was a span of 13 bases. CDR3 length equals 14 residues. In nucleotides, the CDR3 is TGCAGTGCTCACGACTGGGCCTTGAACACTGAAGCTTTCTTT. Its protein is CSAHDWALNTEAFF.

The rearrangement uses TRBV6-6 and TRBJ2-7, with a tentative D call TRBD1 (6 bases). In germline, CDR1 is MNHNY, CDR2 SVGAGI (reference sequence). V was trimmed by 5 bases and J by 5 bases, leaving 16 bases between them. This CDR3 contains 14 residues. The CDR3 DNA reads as TGTGCCAGCAGTGGCTCGGGACAAGGGGACGAGCAGTACTTC. As protein: CASSGSGQGDEQYF.

Comments on this clonotype: This may stem from a read error, because a much larger clone lies one nucleotide away. The chain recombines TRBV7-9 with TRBJ2-7; D perhaps matches TRBD2 (6 bases). The germline V gene has CDR1 SEHNR and CDR2 FQNEAQ (reference sequence). CDR3 length: 16 amino acids. CDR3 region: CASSTPGGAASYAQYF. Here the CDR3 DNA reads TGTGCCAGCAGCACCCCGGGCGGGGCCGCCTCCTACGCGCAGTACTTC.

This clonotype was seen only a few times. The chain links TRBV5-1 to TRBJ2-7; 7 bases are a match to TRBD1. The CDR3 runs to 14 residues. V lost 0 bases, J lost 5 bases, and 5 bases stayed unmatched. Germline loops: CDR1 SGHRS, CDR2 YFSETQ. The CDR3 nucleotides read TGCGCCAGCAGCTTGGAGGTAGGGGGCAACGAGCAGTACTTC. Its translation is CASSLEVGGNEQYF.

V and J are TRBV28 and TRBJ1-1; 7 positions agree with TRBD1. Germline CDR1 is MDHEN and CDR2 is SYDVKM. V was pared by 6 bases and J by 4 bases, with 8 bases of the junction left unmatched. The CDR3 runs 14 residues. The CDR3 is CASRYRGVVTEAFF. CDR3 nucleotides: TGTGCCAGCAGGTACAGGGGTGTAGTCACTGAAGCTTTCTTT.

Comment on this clonotype: This may come from a read error, since a much larger clone is one base off. The rearrangement joins TRBV13 to TRBJ2-1, with D unresolved. Per the germline V gene, CDR1 is PRHDT and CDR2 is FYEKMQ (reference sequence). The CDR3 covers 17 residues. For the CDR3, the DNA is TGTGCCAGCAGCCTCCTCACGCGGCCCAGCTCCTACGATGAGCAGTTCTTC. Its translation is CASSLLTRPSSYDEQFF.

This clonotype appeared a few times. CDR3 sequence reads: CASSLYLAGRGEKLFF. CDR3 in DNA: TGTGCCAGCAGTTTATATTTGGCAGGGCGCGGTGAAAAACTGTTTTTT. V is TRBV27 and J is TRBJ1-4; D is possibly TRBD1 (5 bases). From germline, CDR1 is MNHEY and CDR2 SMNVEV (reference sequence). V dropped 1 base and J dropped 7 bases, with 16 bases sitting between them. CDR3 length: 16 amino acids.

This clonotype appeared many times. V gene TRBV5-1 combines with J gene TRBJ2-3, with 7 bases fitting TRBD1. This CDR3 has 17 amino acids. Germline V lookup: CDR1 SGHRS, CDR2 YFSETQ. V lost 0 bases, J lost 4 bases, and 11 bases stayed unmatched. CDR3 DNA: TGCGCCAGCAGCTTGGGTCCTGGTACAGGGGTCCCAGATACGCAGTATTTT. Residues: CASSLGPGTGVPDTQYF.

This clonotype was counted only a few times. The genes are TRBV13 and TRBJ2-7, with 9 bases identical to TRBD1. Trimming at V came to 8 bases and at J to 0 bases, leaving 2 bases not matched to a gene. The CDR3 covers 13 residues. Germline CDR1 PRHDT, CDR2 FYEKMQ (reference sequence). CDR3 amino acids: CASGDRVSYEQYF. The CDR3 DNA follows: TGTGCCAGCGGGGACAGGGTCTCCTACGAGCAGTACTTC.